The next 21 T cell receptor beta chains were all read from a single sample in a study of CD8 T cells in Susac syndrome. The RNA input was roughly 0.45 to 1 ug, and it was reverse transcribed with random hexamers. Each CDR3 protein is one row after TCRdb ran MiXCR on the immunoSEQ multiplex PCR reads. The sample holds around 100,000 distinct CDR3 sequences, about 95% seen once. Sequenced material: CD8+ T cells from PBMCs. Receptor source: a human donor with Susac syndrome.

The count of this clonotype is one. This chain joins TRBV4-2 and TRBJ2-7; D gene unclear. The length of the CDR3 is 15 residues. V shed 0 bases and J shed 2 bases, with 11 bases lying between them. CDR1 is LGHNA, CDR2 YNFKEQ, per germline. The CDR3 nucleotides are TGTGCCAGCAGCCAAGAAGTCGGCAGGACCTACGAGCAGTACTTC. Protein sequence: CASSQEVGRTYEQYF.

The V gene is TRBV7-3, the J gene TRBJ2-7; D not resolved. This CDR3 region has 15 residues. Germline V gene sequence: CDR1 SGHTA, CDR2 FQGTGA. With 5 bases removed from V and 0 bases from J, the gap between germline ends came to 14 bases. CDR3 sequence reads: CASSPAGGSSYEQYF. DNA of the CDR3: TGTGCCAGCAGCCCAGCTGGCGGAAGCTCCTACGAGCAGTACTTC.

The rearrangement uses TRBV25-1 and TRBJ2-4, with D maybe TRBD2 (5 bases). V was trimmed by 3 bases and J by 7 bases, leaving 16 bases between them. This CDR3 region has 15 residues. CDR1 and CDR2 from the germline V gene are MGHDK and SYGVNS. The CDR3 sequence: CASSDPRGVRNIQYF. CDR3 sequence (DNA): TGTGCCAGCAGTGACCCCCGGGGAGTCCGGAACATTCAGTACTTC.

This clonotype was recorded once. The rearrangement joins TRBV10-3 to TRBJ2-7; no definite D call. Trimming removed 0 bases at V and 5 bases at J, with 11 bases between. Germline V gene data show CDR1 as ENHRY and CDR2 as SYGVKD. There are 14 residues in the CDR3. CDR3 coding DNA: TGTGCCATCAGTGAGTCCACGACCAGCAACGAGCAGTACTTC. It is translated as CAISESTTSNEQYF.

The chain links TRBV29-1 to TRBJ2-4; 7 nucleotides match TRBD2. There are 13 residues in the CDR3. J lost 3 bases, V lost 5 bases, and 4 bases had no gene match. Germline CDR1 SQVTM, CDR2 ANQGSEA. As DNA, the CDR3 is TGCAGCGTTTTCCGGGGGGACAAAAACATTCAGTACTTC. Residues: CSVFRGDKNIQYF.

The table lists this clonotype with a count of one. In nucleotides, the CDR3 is TGTGCCAGCAGCCCGCAAAACACTGAAGCTTTCTTT. This translates into CASSPQNTEAFF. The gene calls are TRBV3-1 and TRBJ1-1; D is ambiguous. The CDR3 has 12 amino acids. V was cut by 4 bases and J by 2 bases, with 5 bases left in between. Germline V gives CDR1 LGHDT, CDR2 YNNKEL (reference sequence).

The chain couples TRBV19 to TRBJ2-7; D not resolved. The CDR3 length is 13 residues. Looked up from germline, CDR1 is LNHDA and CDR2 is SQIVND (reference sequence). Trimming stripped 7 bases from V and 6 bases from J, with 16 bases between. This chain's CDR3 is CASNRVPSGEQYF. The CDR3 coding sequence is TGTGCCAGTAACCGGGTTCCCTCGGGCGAGCAGTACTTC.

V is TRBV7-8 and J is TRBJ2-7; tentatively, D is TRBD2 (5 bases). V gave up 4 bases and J gave up 5 bases, with 15 bases separating them. The CDR3 covers 14 residues. Germline V gene sequence: CDR1 SGHVS, CDR2 FQNEAQ. The CDR3 reads CASSSNPLGNEQYF. In DNA, the CDR3 is TGTGCCAGCAGCTCAAATCCCCTCGGGAACGAGCAGTACTTC.

The chain carries TRBV29-1 and TRBJ1-1, with a possible D match to TRBD1 (6 bases). The length of the CDR3 is 14 residues. Trimming removed 7 bases at V and 1 base at J, with 16 bases between. From germline, CDR1 is SQVTM and CDR2 ANQGSEA. CDR3 DNA: TGCAGCGACGGACAGTGGAGGGGGAACACTGAAGCTTTCTTT. It encodes CSDGQWRGNTEAFF.

The rearrangement joins TRBV3-1 to TRBJ1-1; 7 bases align to TRBD1. J lost 12 bases, V lost 1 base, and 2 bases had no gene match. Per germline, CDR1 LGHDT and CDR2 YNNKEL (reference sequence). The CDR3 is 11 amino acids. Here the CDR3 reads CASSQGQGSFF. For the CDR3, the DNA is TGTGCCAGCAGCCAAGGACAGGGATCTTTCTTT.

The rearrangement links TRBV7-9 to TRBJ1-2, with 10 bases aligning to TRBD1. V gave up 4 bases and J gave up 7 bases; unmatched junction bases: 6. The germline gives CDR1 SEHNR, CDR2 FQNEAQ (reference sequence). CDR3 length equals 14 residues. CDR3 amino acids: CASSSRQGAFGYTF. The CDR3 DNA reads TGTGCCAGCAGCTCCAGACAGGGGGCTTTTGGCTACACCTTC.

The chain uses TRBV2 and TRBJ2-5; tentative D call: TRBD2 (6 bases). CDR3 length: 13 residues. CDR1 is SNHLY and CDR2 is FYNNEI in the germline V gene. V was pared by 6 bases and J by 3 bases, with 11 bases between. The CDR3: CASSGGMEETQYF. CDR3 nucleotides: TGTGCCAGCAGCGGAGGGATGGAAGAGACCCAGTACTTC.

The J gene is TRBJ2-7, the V gene TRBV6-6; D is perhaps TRBD2 (5 bases). Germline V gives CDR1 MNHNY, CDR2 SVGAGI (reference sequence). The length of the CDR3 is 12 residues. The germline V and J ends were trimmed by 10 bases and 3 bases, with 13 bases remaining between them. The CDR3 DNA follows: TGTGCCACCGCCCGGACTGGCTACGAGCAGTACTTC. Its protein product is CATARTGYEQYF.

The J gene is TRBJ2-2, the V gene TRBV6-5; 11 nucleotides match TRBD2. Trimming at V came to 6 bases and at J to 9 bases, leaving 9 bases not matched to a gene. The length of the CDR3 is 15 residues. The germline CDR1 and CDR2 sequences are MNHEY and SVGAGI. The CDR3 here is CASSLLAGESRELFF. The CDR3 nucleotides read TGTGCCAGCAGCTTACTAGCGGGAGAGTCGCGGGAGCTGTTTTTT.

This clonotype has only one observation. V and J are TRBV29-1 and TRBJ1-5; D remains unclear. CDR1 SQVTM and CDR2 ANQGSEA come from the germline V gene. Trimming stripped 4 bases from V and 0 bases from J, with 10 bases between. The CDR3 totals 14 residues. CDR3 residues: CSVVVTDSNQPQHF. Written as DNA, the CDR3 is TGCAGCGTTGTAGTTACGGATAGCAATCAGCCCCAGCATTTT.

V is TRBV7-2 and J is TRBJ2-5, with TRBD1 matching over 8 bases. This CDR3 contains 13 residues. V shed 6 bases and J 4 bases; nucleotides not matched to a gene: 4. The V gene's germline CDR1 is SGHTA and CDR2 FQGNSA. In DNA, the CDR3 is TGTGCCAGCAGGGGGACAGGCGGAGAGACCCAGTACTTC. Translating gives CASRGTGGETQYF.

The chain recombines TRBV20-1 with TRBJ2-1; 7 bases are a match to TRBD2. The V gene's germline CDR1 is DFQATT and CDR2 SNEGSKA (reference sequence). CDR3 length: 15 residues. The chain's CDR3 is CRPAPGLGDVDEQFF. CDR3 sequence (DNA): TGCAGACCCGCTCCCGGACTAGGAGACGTGGATGAGCAGTTCTTC.

J is TRBJ2-7 and V is TRBV27; the match to TRBD2 covers 9 bases. This CDR3 is built from 16 residues. Germline-derived CDR1 and CDR2 are MNHEY and SMNVEV (reference sequence). The V segment lost 5 bases and the J segment 2 bases; nucleotides outside the gene matches: 10. The chain's CDR3 is CASSPYERGATYEQYF. The CDR3 DNA follows: TGTGCCAGCAGTCCGTATGAGCGGGGGGCCACCTACGAGCAGTACTTC.

This sequence joins TRBV29-1 and TRBJ1-2; D is uncertain. The germline CDR1 and CDR2 sequences are SQVTM and ANQGSEA. This CDR3 region has 11 residues. V lost 8 bases and J 4 bases, leaving 11 bases between the germline ends. DNA for the CDR3: TGCAGCTCCAGCCAGACCTATGGCTACACCTTC. Translation gives CSSSQTYGYTF.

V and J are TRBV28 and TRBJ2-7, with TRBD2 matching over 9 bases. V was pared by 4 bases and J by 2 bases, with 6 bases of the junction left unmatched. The CDR3 is made up of 15 amino acids. Germline CDR1 is MDHEN and CDR2 is SYDVKM. CDR3 protein: CASSSAAGGPYEQYF. The CDR3 nucleotides are TGTGCCAGCAGTTCCGCCGCGGGAGGGCCCTACGAGCAGTACTTC.

The chain couples TRBV5-1 to TRBJ1-2, with 8 bases identical to TRBD1. The CDR3 length is 16 residues. Germline V gene lookup returns CDR1 SGHRS and CDR2 YFSETQ. Trimming cost V 4 bases and J 4 bases; bases outside gene matches: 12. The CDR3 DNA follows: TGCGCCAGCAGCCGGACAGGGTCGGAGGATGGCTATGGCTACACCTTC. As protein: CASSRTGSEDGYGYTF.